This TCR beta chain comes out of a study of cytomegalovirus exposure and HLA in healthy donors. A remark on this clone: Its antigen is not known.

General study points: Overall, 164 TCR beta chains were annotated as cytomegalovirus-associated.

PCR employed 60 Vbeta and 13 Jbeta primers. The method was immunoSEQ multiplex PCR; TCRdb's version includes in-frame clones alone and lacks a portion of them. The specimen's table records some 130,000 clones. Trimming removed 7 bases from V and 5 bases from J, with 14 bases in between. Per the germline V gene, CDR1 is LNHDA and CDR2 is SQIVND (reference sequence). CDR3 length: 14 amino acids. This chain joins TRBV19 and TRBJ2-2; a weak D match, TRBD2 (7 bases). The sequence was obtained from a young man in good health and CMV-seronegative. The sequencing sample was made of PBMCs. The CDR3 protein is CASMGRGWTGELFF. As DNA, the CDR3 is TGTGCCAGTATGGGGAGGGGGTGGACCGGGGAGCTGTTTTTT.